This T cell receptor (beta chain) is from a study of shared clonotypes between healthy human individuals. The study, taken as a whole, reports: Estimated richness was generally greater in naive than memory subsets.

As regards this clone: Its antigen is unidentified.

Each cell subset's genomic DNA was divided evenly among several immunoSEQ plates. Here immunoSEQ multiplex PCR was the method, and the copy in TCRdb shows in-frame clones only, minus some. This table has a few million clones, approximately 93% appearing once. The CDR3 extends over 10 amino acids. CDR1 SGHRS and CDR2 YFSETQ come from the germline V gene. The V gene lost 3 bases and the J gene lost 5 bases, with 3 bases spanning the gap. The V gene is TRBV5-1, the J gene TRBJ2-7; the D is unclear. This clonotype was sampled from a man younger than 35 in good health. Some clones in this sample may be carry-over from other donors' samples. The sequenced material came from naive CD4+ T cells from PBMCs. Stated subset: CD45RA+ positively selected. The CDR3 DNA is TGCGCCAGCAGCTATCACGAGCAGTACTTC. Translating it yields CASSYHEQYF.